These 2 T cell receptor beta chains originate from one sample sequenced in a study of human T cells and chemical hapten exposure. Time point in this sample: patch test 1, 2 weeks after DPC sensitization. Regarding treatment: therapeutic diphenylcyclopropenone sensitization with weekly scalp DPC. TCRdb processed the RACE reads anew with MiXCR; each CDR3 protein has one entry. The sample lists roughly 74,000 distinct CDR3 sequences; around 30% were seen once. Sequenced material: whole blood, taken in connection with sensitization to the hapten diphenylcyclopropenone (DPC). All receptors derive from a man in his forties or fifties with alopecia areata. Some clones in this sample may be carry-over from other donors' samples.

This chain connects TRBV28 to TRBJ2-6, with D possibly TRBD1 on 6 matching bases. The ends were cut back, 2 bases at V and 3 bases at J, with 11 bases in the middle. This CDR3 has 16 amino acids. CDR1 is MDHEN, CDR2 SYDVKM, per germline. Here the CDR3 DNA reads TGTGCCAGCAGTTTAAGAGGGGGAGATGGGGCCAACGTCCTGACTTTC. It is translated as CASSLRGGDGANVLTF.

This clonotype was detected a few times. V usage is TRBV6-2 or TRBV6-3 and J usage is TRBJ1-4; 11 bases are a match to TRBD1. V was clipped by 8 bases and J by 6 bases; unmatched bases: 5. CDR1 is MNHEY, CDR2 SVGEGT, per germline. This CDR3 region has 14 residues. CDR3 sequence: CASGQGAGYEKLFF. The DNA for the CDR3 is TGTGCCAGCGGACAGGGGGCCGGATATGAAAAACTGTTTTTT.